Listed below are T cell receptor beta chains from one sample, sequenced in a study of shared clonotypes between healthy human individuals. Sequencing was performed with immunoSEQ multiplex PCR; in TCRdb, only in-frame clones are kept and a portion is missing. The repertoire holds about 2,500,000 clones, with approximately 92% as singletons. Sequenced input: naive CD4+ T cells sorted from blood. These receptors originate from a man younger than 30 in good health. Both conserved end residues are part of each CDR3. The D gene is left open where the match is weak. Expanded clones are given a class, and other clones once, few, many or no size at all.

TRBJ1-2,TRBV18,NA,NA,TGTGCCAGCTCACCCGGCAGGGAGGGCGGCTACACCTTC,CASSPGREGGYTF
TRBJ1-6,TRBV28,NA,TRBD1,TGTGCCAGCAGTCCTGGACAGGATAATTCACCCCTCCACTTT,CASSPGQDNSPLHF
TRBJ2-3,TRBV30,NA,TRBD2,TGTGCCGGCCTAGCGGGACCGAGCACAGATACGCAGTATTTT,CAGLAGPSTDTQYF
TRBJ2-7,TRBV6-1,NA,NA,TGTGCCAGCAGAGACGGTTACTACGAGCAGTACTTC,CASRDGYYEQYF
TRBJ1-2,TRBV10-2,NA,NA,TGCGCCAGCAGTGAGCCCACAGCCAACTATGGCTACACCTTC,CASSEPTANYGYTF
TRBJ1-6,TRBV7-2,NA,NA,TGTGCCACCACCCGGCTCTATAATTCACCCCTCCACTTT,CATTRLYNSPLHF
TRBJ2-5,TRBV2,NA,NA,TGTGCCAGCTCGAAAGGGGAGACCCAGTACTTC,CASSKGETQYF
TRBJ2-2,TRBV6-5,NA,TRBD1,TGTGCCAGCACCGTATGGACAGGGAACACCGGGGAGCTGTTTTTT,CASTVWTGNTGELFF
TRBJ1-4,TRBV19,once,TRBD1,TGTGCGACAGGGAGTGGTGAAAAACTGTTTTTT,CATGSGEKLFF
TRBJ1-5,TRBV5-1,NA,NA,TGCGCCAGCAGCTTGGGGGGAACCAATCAGCCCCAGCATTTT,CASSLGGTNQPQHF
TRBJ1-4,TRBV5-1,NA,NA,TGCGCCAGCAGCTTGGGGGAGACAGGAGCAACTAATGAAAAACTGTTTTTT,CASSLGETGATNEKLFF
TRBJ1-6,TRBV6-1,NA,TRBD1,TGTGCCAGCAGTGAAGTAACAGGACAGGGAAATTCACCCCTCCACTTT,CASSEVTGQGNSPLHF
TRBJ1-1,TRBV5-1,NA,TRBD1,TGCGCCAGCAGCTCGGGACAGACAATGAACACTGAAGCTTTCTTT,CASSSGQTMNTEAFF
TRBJ2-7,TRBV11-2,once,NA,TGTGCCAGCAGCTTAGCTTCGGGAACTGGATACGAGCAGTACTTC,CASSLASGTGYEQYF
TRBJ2-7,TRBV7-2,NA,NA,TGTGCCAGCAGCCCAGCTAGGGCCGGGCTACGCGAGCAGTACTTC,CASSPARAGLREQYF
TRBJ1-1,TRBV19,NA,NA,TGTGCCAGTAGTGGGGCCCTAAAGGTGAACACTGAAGCTTTCTTT,CASSGALKVNTEAFF
TRBJ2-1,TRBV6-1,NA,NA,TGTGCCAGCAATGTAGCGGTTAACTTACCGAATGAGCAGTTCTTC,CASNVAVNLPNEQFF
TRBJ2-3,TRBV5-8,NA,NA,TGTGCCAGCAGCTTGGGCAGGGGTTGGACAGATACGCAGTATTTT,CASSLGRGWTDTQYF
TRBJ1-4,TRBV30,NA,NA,TGTGCCTGGAGTCCTTGGGGGAAAGGCCCTGAAACTGAAAAACTGTTTTTT,CAWSPWGKGPETEKLFF
TRBJ1-2,TRBV6-6,NA,TRBD1,TGTGCCAGCAGTTACCCAGGACAGGAGTATGGCTACACCTTC,CASSYPGQEYGYTF
TRBJ1-6,TRBV5-1,NA,NA,TGCGCCAGCAGCTTGGGGCAGTTCGACTCACCCCTCCACTTT,CASSLGQFDSPLHF
TRBJ1-5,TRBV19,NA,NA,TGTGCCAGTAGCACCTTGAGGGCCAATCAGCCCCAGCATTTT,CASSTLRANQPQHF
TRBJ1-1,TRBV27,NA,TRBD1,TGTGCCAGCAGTCCACAGTTAACAGGGGGCAACACTGAAGCTTTCTTT,CASSPQLTGGNTEAFF
TRBJ2-7,TRBV6-5,NA,TRBD2,TGTGCCAGCAGTTACTCGAGCGGGAGGGCCGACAACGAGCAGTACTTC,CASSYSSGRADNEQYF
TRBJ1-6,TRBV6-1,NA,NA,TGTGCCAGCAGTGATCGGGCAGGGACGCGTTTGACCCTCCACTTT,CASSDRAGTRLTLHF
TRBJ1-5,TRBV29-1,NA,NA,TGCAGCGTGTCCGGATCGAGCAATCAGCCCCAGCATTTT,CSVSGSSNQPQHF
TRBJ1-1,TRBV7-9,NA,NA,TGTGCCAGCAGCCAGCCGCAGATGAACACTGAAGCTTTCTTT,CASSQPQMNTEAFF
TRBJ1-6,TRBV18,once,NA,TGTGCCAGCTCACCAGGGGTCGATTCACCCCTCCACTTT,CASSPGVDSPLHF
TRBJ2-7,TRBV5-4,NA,NA,TGTGCCAGCAGCTTCTGGGGATTCGCCTACGAGCAGTACTTC,CASSFWGFAYEQYF